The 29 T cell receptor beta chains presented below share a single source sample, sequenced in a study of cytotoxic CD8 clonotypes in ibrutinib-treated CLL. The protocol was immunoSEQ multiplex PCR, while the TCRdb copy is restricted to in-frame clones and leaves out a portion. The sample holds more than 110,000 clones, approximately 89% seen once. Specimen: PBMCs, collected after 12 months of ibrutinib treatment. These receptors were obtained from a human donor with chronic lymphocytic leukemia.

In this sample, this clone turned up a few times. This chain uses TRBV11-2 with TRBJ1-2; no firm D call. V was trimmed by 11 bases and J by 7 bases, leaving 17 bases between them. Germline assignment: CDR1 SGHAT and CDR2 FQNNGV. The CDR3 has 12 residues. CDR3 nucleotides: TGTGCCGCCGGAAACGGGGTTCTTGGCTACACCTTC. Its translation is CAAGNGVLGYTF.

The CDR3 nucleotides read TGTGCCAGCAGCTTGGACAGGGTACCCTACGAGCAGTACTTC. Its translation is CASSLDRVPYEQYF. The chain carries TRBV9 and TRBJ2-7; 8 bases align to TRBD1. The J segment lost 2 bases and the V segment lost 4 bases, leaving 5 bases of the junction unmatched. The germline V gene has CDR1 SGDLS and CDR2 YYNGEE. This CDR3 region has 14 residues.

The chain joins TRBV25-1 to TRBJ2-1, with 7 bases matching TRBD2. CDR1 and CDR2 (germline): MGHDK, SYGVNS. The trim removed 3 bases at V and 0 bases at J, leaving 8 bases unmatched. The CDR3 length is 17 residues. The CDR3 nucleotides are TGTGCCAGCAGTGAGAGTGGGGGAGGGTACTCCTACAATGAGCAGTTCTTC. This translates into CASSESGGGYSYNEQFF.

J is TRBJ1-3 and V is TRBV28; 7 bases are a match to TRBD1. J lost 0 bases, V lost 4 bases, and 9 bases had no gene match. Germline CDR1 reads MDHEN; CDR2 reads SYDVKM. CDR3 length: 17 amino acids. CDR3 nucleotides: TGTGCCAGCAGTTCTCCCCAGGGGGGGACCTCTGGAAACACCATATATTTT. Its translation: CASSSPQGGTSGNTIYF.

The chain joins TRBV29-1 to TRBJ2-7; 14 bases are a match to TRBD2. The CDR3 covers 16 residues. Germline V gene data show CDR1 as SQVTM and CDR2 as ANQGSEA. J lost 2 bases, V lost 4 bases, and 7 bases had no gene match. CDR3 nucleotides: TGCAGCGTTGCCGGGACTAGCGGGAGCCTTACCTACGAGCAGTACTTC. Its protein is CSVAGTSGSLTYEQYF.

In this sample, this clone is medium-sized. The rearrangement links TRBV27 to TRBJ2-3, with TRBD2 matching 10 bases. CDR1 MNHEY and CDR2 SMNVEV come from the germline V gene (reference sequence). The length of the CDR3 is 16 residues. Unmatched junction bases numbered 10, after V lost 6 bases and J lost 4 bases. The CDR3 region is CASRLGAGGPPDTQYF. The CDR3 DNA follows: TGTGCCAGCAGATTGGGAGCGGGAGGGCCCCCAGATACGCAGTATTTT.

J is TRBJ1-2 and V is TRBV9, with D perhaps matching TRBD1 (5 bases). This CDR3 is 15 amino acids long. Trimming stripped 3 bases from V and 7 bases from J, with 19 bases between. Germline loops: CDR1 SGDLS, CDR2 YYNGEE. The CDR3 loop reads CASSASDRGDGGYTF. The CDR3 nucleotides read TGTGCCAGCAGCGCCTCAGACCGAGGGGATGGTGGCTACACCTTC.

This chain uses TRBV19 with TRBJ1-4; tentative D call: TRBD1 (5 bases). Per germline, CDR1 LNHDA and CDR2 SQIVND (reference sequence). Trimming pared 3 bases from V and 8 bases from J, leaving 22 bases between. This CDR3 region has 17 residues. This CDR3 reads CASSIGEGTSWGEKLFF. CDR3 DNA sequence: TGTGCCAGTAGTATTGGCGAGGGAACTTCGTGGGGGGAAAAACTGTTTTTT.

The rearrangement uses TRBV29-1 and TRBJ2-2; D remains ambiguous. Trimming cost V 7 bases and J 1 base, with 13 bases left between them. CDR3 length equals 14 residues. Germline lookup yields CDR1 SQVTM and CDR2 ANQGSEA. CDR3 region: CSAGPYMNTGELFF. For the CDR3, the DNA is TGCAGCGCCGGGCCGTACATGAACACCGGGGAGCTGTTTTTT.

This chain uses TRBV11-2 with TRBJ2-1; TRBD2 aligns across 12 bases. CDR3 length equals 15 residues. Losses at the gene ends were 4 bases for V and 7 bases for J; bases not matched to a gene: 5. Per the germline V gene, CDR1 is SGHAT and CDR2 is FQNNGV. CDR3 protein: CASSSTSGSVNEQFF. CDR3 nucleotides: TGTGCCAGCAGCTCGACTAGCGGGAGTGTTAATGAGCAGTTCTTC.

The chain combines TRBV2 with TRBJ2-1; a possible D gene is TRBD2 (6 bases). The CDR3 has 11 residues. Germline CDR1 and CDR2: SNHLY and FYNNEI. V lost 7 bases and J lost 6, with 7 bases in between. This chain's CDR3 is CASKGGNEQFF. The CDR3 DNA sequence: TGTGCCAGCAAGGGAGGCAATGAGCAGTTCTTC.

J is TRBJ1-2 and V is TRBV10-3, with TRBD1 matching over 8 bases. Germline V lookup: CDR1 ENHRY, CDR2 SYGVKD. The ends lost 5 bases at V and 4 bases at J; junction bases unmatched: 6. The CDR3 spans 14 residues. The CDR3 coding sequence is TGTGCCATCAGTCAGGGGGCGGATGTCTATGGCTACACCTTC. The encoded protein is CAISQGADVYGYTF.

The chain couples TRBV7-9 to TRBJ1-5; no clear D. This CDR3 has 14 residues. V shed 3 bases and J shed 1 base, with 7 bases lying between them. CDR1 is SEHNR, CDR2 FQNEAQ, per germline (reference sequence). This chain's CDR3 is CASSFSGSNQPQHF. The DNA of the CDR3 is TGTGCCAGCAGCTTTAGTGGGAGCAATCAGCCCCAGCATTTT.

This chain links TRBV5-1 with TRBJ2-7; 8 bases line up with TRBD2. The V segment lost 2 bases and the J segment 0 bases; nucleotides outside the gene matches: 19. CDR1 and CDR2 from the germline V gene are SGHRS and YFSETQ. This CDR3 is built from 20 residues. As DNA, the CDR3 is TGCGCCAGCAGCTTTCCTGCAACTAGCGGTGATTGGGGGACCTCCTACGAGCAGTACTTC. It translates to CASSFPATSGDWGTSYEQYF.

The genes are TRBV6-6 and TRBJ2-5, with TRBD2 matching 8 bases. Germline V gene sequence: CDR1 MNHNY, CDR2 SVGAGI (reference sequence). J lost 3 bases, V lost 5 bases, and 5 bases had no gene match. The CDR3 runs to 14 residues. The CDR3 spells CASSQLAAKETQYF. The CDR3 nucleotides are TGTGCCAGCAGTCAACTAGCGGCTAAAGAGACCCAGTACTTC.

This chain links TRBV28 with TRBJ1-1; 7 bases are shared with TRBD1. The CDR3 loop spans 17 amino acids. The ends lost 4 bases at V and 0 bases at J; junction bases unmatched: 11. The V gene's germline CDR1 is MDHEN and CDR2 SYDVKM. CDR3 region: CASSSNRGRSMNTEAFF. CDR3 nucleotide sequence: TGTGCCAGCAGTTCTAACAGGGGACGATCAATGAACACTGAAGCTTTCTTT.

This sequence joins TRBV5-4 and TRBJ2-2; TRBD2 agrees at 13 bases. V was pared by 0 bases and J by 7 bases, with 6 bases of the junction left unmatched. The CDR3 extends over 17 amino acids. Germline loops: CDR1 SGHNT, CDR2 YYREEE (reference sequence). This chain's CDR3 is CASSLGGLAGAIGELFF. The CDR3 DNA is TGTGCCAGCAGCTTGGGAGGACTAGCGGGAGCGATCGGGGAGCTGTTTTTT.

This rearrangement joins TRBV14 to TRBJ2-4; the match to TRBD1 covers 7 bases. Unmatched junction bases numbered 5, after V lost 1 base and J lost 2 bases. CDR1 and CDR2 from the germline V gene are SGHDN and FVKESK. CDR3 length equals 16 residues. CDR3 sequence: CASSQGGGWTKNIQYF. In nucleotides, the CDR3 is TGTGCCAGCAGCCAAGGAGGGGGCTGGACCAAAAACATTCAGTACTTC.

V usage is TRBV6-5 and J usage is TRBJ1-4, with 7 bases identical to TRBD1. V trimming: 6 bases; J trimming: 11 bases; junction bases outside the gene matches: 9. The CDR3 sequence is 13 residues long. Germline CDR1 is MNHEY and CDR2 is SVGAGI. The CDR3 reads CASSPVPGGKLFF. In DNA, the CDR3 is TGTGCCAGCAGCCCGGTCCCAGGGGGGAAACTGTTTTTT.

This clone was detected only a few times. CDR3 sequence reads: CAITGTAGVRDEQYF. CDR3 bases: TGTGCCATTACGGGTACGGCGGGAGTACGTGACGAGCAGTACTTC. This chain connects TRBV2 to TRBJ2-7, with 7 bases identical to TRBD2. Germline-derived CDR1 and CDR2 are SNHLY and FYNNEI. With V trimmed by 10 bases and J by 5 bases, 17 bases remained unmatched. The CDR3 has 15 amino acids.

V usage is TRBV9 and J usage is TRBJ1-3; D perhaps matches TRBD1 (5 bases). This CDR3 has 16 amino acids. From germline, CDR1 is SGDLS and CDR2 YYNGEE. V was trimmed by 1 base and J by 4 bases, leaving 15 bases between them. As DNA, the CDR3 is TGTGCCAGCAGCGTAATGGACATTGGACTCGGAAACACCATATATTTT. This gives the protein CASSVMDIGLGNTIYF.

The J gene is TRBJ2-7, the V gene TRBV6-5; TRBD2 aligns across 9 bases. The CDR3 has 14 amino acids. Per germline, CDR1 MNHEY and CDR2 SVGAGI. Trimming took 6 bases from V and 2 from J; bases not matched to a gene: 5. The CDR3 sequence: CASRLTSGTYEQYF. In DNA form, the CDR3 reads TGTGCCAGCAGACTGACTAGCGGAACCTACGAGCAGTACTTC.

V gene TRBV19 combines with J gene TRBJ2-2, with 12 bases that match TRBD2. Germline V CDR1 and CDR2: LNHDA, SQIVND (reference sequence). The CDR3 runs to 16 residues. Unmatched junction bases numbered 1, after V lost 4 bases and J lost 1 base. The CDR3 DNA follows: TGTGCCAGTAGTAGACTAGCGGGAGTGAACACCGGGGAGCTGTTTTTT. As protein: CASSRLAGVNTGELFF.

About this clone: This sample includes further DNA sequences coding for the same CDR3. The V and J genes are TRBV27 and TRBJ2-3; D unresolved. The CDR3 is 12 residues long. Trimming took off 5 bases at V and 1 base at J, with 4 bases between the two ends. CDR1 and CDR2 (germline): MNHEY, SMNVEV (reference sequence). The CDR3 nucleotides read TGTGCCAGCAGTCCCCGCACAGATACGCAGTATTTT. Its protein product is CASSPRTDTQYF.

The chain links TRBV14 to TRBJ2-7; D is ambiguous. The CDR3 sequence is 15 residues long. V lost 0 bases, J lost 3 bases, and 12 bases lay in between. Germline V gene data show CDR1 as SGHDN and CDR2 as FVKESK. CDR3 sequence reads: CASSQDRVRRYEQYF. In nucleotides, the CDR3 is TGTGCCAGCAGCCAAGATAGGGTCCGCCGCTACGAGCAGTACTTC.

The CDR3 protein is CATSTGSGNTEAFF. The CDR3 DNA sequence: TGTGCCACCAGCACCGGGTCAGGCAACACTGAAGCTTTCTTT. The V and J genes are TRBV15 and TRBJ1-1; D is unclear. The V gene's germline CDR1 is LNHNV and CDR2 YYDKDF (reference sequence). This CDR3 spans 14 amino acids. Trimming pared 4 bases from V and 2 bases from J, leaving 11 bases between.

CDR3 sequence: CASSQAGARGYTF. CDR3 nucleotides: TGTGCCAGCAGCCAAGCGGGCGCTAGGGGCTACACCTTC. The chain uses TRBV14 and TRBJ1-2; D gene unclear. CDR3 length equals 13 residues. Germline loops: CDR1 SGHDN, CDR2 FVKESK. The V gene lost 1 base and the J gene lost 8 bases, with 11 bases spanning the gap.

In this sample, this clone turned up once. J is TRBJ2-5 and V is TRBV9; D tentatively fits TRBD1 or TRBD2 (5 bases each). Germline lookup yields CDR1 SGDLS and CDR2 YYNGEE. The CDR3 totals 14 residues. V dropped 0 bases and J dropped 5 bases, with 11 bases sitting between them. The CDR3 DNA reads TGTGCCAGCAGCGTAGTTGGGGACGGGGAGACCCAGTACTTC. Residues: CASSVVGDGETQYF.

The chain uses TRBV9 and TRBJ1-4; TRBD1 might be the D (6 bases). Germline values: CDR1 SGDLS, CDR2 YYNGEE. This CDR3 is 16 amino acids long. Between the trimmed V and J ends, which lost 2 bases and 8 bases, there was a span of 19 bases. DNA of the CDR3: TGTGCCAGCAGCGTCGGACTACCGGGGGCGCAGGAAAAACTGTTTTTT. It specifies CASSVGLPGAQEKLFF.